This TCR beta chain was observed in a study of OX40 agonist ivuxolimab in advanced cancers. Germline CDR1 is LGHNA and CDR2 is YNFKEQ. Trimming took 4 bases from V and 5 from J, leaving 17 bases between them. The CDR3 has 15 amino acids. Repertoires were generated with immunoSEQ multiplex PCR, while TCRdb's copy carries only in-frame clones and drops some. The sample shows approximately 32,000 clones, nearly 90% of them seen only once. At cycle 4 day 1, cycle 7 day 1, and baseline, blood was sampled. Comments on this clone: Its antigen is not known.

Findings of the study overall: The authors did not determine the antigen specificity of the expanded peripheral T cells. Normalized T-cell clonal expansion was also low in some nonresponders.

This TCR derives from an adult with an advanced solid tumor such as melanoma, head and neck, liver or kidney cancer. The V gene is TRBV4-2, the J gene TRBJ2-5; possibly TRBD1 for D (6 bases). Sequencing used CD4+ or CD8+ T cells sorted from blood, obtained in a trial of the OX40 agonist ivuxolimab. The CDR3 is CASSLETGLGETQYF. The CDR3 DNA follows: TGTGCCAGCAGCCTGGAAACAGGGCTCGGGGAGACCCAGTACTTC.